Described below is a single T cell receptor (beta chain) sequence and its context. This may stem from a read error, because a much larger clone lies one nucleotide away. The germline V gene has CDR1 SQVTM and CDR2 ANQGSEA. CDR3 length: 14 amino acids. The ends were cut back, 0 bases at V and 6 bases at J, with 13 bases in the middle. The data stem from a study of T cells in Graves' hyperthyroidism and ophthalmopathy. The TCR beta CDR3 regions underwent amplification using RNA transcripts as the source. First-round RT-PCR of the TCR CDR3 relied on the HTBI primer set. TCRdb re-called the multiplex PCR reads through MiXCR, storing one row per CDR3 protein. The data show about 96,000 distinct CDR3 sequences, about half seen once.

The clonotype originates from a woman aged 40 to 50 with Graves' hyperthyroidism. Sequencing input: blood. The rearrangement links TRBV29-1 to TRBJ2-3; tentatively, D is TRBD1 (6 bases). In DNA form, the CDR3 reads TGCAGCGTTGAAGAAGGGGGTCAGCCGGATACGCAGTATTTT. It specifies CSVEEGGQPDTQYF.